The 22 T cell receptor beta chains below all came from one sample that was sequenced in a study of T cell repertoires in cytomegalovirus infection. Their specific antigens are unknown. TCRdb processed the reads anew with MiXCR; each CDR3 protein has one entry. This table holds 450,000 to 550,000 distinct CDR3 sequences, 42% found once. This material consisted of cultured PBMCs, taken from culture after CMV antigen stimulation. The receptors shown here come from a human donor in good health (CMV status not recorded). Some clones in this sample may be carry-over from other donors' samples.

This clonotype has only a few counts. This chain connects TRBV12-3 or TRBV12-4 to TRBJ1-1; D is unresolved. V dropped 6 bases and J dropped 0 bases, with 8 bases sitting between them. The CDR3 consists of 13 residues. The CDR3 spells CASSGRLNTEAFF. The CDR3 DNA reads TGTGCCAGCAGCGGACGGTTGAACACTGAAGCTTTCTTT.

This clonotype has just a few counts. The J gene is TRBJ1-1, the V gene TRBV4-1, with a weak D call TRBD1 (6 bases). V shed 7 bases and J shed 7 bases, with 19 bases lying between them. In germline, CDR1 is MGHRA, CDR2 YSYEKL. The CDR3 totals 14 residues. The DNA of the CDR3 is TGCGCCAGCACCCCCACCGCGGGGGCGGGTGAAGCTTTCTTT. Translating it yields CASTPTAGAGEAFF.

The CDR3 spells CASSPGTSGRTDTQYF. The CDR3 coding sequence is TGTGCCAGCAGCCCAGGGACTAGCGGGCGCACAGATACGCAGTATTTT. The chain is built from TRBV5-4 and TRBJ2-3; 12 bases match TRBD2. With V trimmed by 4 bases and J by 1 base, 4 bases remained unmatched. This CDR3 region has 16 residues. Germline CDR1 reads SGHNT; CDR2 reads YYREEE (reference sequence).

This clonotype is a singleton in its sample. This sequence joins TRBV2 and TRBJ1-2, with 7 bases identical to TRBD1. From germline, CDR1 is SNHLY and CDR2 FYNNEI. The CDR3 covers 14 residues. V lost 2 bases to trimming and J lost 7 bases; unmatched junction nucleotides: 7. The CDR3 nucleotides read TGTGCCAGCAGTGAATTAGGGGGCGAGGTTGGCTACACCTTC. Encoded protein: CASSELGGEVGYTF.

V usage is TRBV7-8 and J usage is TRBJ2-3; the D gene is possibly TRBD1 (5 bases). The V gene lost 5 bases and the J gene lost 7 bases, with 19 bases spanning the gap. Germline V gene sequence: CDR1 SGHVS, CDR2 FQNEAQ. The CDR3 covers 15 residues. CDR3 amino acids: CASSQGAILSHTQYF. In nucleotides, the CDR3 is TGTGCCAGCAGCCAGGGTGCCATCCTGAGCCATACGCAGTATTTT.

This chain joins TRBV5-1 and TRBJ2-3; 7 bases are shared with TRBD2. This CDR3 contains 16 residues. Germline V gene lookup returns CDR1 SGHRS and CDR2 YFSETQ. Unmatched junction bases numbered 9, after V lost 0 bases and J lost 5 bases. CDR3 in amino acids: CASSLAGRLAEDTQYF. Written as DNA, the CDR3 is TGCGCCAGCAGCTTGGCGGGTCGGCTAGCGGAAGATACGCAGTATTTT.

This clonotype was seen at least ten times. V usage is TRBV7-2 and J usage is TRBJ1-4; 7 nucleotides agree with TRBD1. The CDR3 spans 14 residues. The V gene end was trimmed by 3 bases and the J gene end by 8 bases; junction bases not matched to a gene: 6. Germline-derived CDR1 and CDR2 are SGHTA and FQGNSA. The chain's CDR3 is CASSLPGQIEKLFF. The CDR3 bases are TGTGCCAGCAGCTTGCCGGGACAGATAGAAAAACTGTTTTTT.

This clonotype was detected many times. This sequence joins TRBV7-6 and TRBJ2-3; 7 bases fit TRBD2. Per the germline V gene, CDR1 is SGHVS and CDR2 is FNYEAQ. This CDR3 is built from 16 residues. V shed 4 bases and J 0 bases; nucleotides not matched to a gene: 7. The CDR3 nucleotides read TGTGCCAGCAGCTCTCCGAGCGGGACTAGCACAGATACGCAGTATTTT. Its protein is CASSSPSGTSTDTQYF.

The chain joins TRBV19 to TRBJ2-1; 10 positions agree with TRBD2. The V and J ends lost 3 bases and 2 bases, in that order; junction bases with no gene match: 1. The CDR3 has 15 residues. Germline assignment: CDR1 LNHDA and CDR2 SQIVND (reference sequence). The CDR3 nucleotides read TGTGCCAGTAGTATGAGCGGGGGGGCCTACAATGAGCAGTTCTTC. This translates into CASSMSGGAYNEQFF.

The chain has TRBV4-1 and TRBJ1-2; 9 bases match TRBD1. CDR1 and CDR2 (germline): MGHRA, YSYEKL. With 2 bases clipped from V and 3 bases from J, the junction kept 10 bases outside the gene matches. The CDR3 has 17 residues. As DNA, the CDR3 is TGCGCCAGCAGCCAATCTCACGGGACAGGGAGACACTATGGCTACACCTTC. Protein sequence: CASSQSHGTGRHYGYTF.

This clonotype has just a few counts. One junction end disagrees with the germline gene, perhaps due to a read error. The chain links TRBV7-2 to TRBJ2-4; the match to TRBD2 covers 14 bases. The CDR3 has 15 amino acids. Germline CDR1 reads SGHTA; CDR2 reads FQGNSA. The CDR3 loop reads CASSLSRLAGGIPYF. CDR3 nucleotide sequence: TGTGCCAGCAGCCTATCTAGACTAGCGGGAGGGATTCCGTACTTC.

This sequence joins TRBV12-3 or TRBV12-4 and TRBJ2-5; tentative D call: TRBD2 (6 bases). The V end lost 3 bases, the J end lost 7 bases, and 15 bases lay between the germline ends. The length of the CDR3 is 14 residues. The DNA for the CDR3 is TGTGCCAGCAGTTTTTTCTCGGGAGAGGGGACCCAGTACTTC. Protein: CASSFFSGEGTQYF.

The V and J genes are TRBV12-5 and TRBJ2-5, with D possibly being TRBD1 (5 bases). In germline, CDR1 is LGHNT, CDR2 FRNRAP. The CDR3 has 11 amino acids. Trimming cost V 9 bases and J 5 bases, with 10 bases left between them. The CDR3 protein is CARPGMETQYF. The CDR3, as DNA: TGTGCTAGGCCAGGGATGGAGACCCAGTACTTC.

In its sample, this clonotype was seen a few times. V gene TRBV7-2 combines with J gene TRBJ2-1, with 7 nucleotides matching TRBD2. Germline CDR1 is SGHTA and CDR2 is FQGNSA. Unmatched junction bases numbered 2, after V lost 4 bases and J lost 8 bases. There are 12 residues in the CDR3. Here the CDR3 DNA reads TGTGCCAGCAGCTGGCTAGCGGATGAGCAGTTCTTC. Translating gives CASSWLADEQFF.

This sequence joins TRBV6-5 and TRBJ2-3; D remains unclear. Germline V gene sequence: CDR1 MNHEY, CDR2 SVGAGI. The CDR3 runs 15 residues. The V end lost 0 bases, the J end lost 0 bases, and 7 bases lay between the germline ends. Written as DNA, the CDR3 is TGTGCCAGCAGTTACTCGCTGACTAGCACAGATACGCAGTATTTT. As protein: CASSYSLTSTDTQYF.

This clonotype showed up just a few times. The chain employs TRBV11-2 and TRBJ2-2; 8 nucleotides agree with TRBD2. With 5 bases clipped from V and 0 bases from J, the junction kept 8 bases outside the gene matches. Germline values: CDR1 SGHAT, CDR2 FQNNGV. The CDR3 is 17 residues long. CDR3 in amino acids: CASSHFRGGPNTGELFF. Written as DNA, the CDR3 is TGTGCCAGCAGCCACTTCCGGGGGGGCCCGAACACCGGGGAGCTGTTTTTT.

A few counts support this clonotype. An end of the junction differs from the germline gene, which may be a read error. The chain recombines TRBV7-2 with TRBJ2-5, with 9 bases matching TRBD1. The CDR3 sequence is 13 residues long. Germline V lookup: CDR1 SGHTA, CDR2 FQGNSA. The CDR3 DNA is TGTGCCAGCAGCCAGACCCCCGGGACAGGGTACGACTTC. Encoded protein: CASSQTPGTGYDF.

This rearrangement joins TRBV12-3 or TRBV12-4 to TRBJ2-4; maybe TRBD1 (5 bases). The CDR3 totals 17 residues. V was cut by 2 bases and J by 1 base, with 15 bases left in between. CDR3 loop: CASSLNSRAAAKNIQYF. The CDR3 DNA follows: TGTGCCAGCAGTTTAAATTCCAGGGCGGCGGCCAAAAACATTCAGTACTTC.

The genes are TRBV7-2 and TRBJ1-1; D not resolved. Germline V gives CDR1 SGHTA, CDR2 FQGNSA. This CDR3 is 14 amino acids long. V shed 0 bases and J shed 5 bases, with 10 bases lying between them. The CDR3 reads CASSLARRETEAFF. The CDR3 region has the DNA TGTGCCAGCAGCTTAGCGCGCCGGGAAACTGAAGCTTTCTTT.

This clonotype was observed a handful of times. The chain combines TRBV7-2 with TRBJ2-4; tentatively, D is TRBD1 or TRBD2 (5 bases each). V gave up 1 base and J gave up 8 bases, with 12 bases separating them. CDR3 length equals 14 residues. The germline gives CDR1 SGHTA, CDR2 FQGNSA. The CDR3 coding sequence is TGTGCCAGCAGCTTAGACGGCCGAGGGGACATTCAGTACTTC. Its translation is CASSLDGRGDIQYF.

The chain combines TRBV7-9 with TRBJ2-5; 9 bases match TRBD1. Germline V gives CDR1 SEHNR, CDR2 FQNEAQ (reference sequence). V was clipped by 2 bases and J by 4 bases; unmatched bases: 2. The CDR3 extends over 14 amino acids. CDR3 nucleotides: TGTGCCAGCAGCTTATGGGACAGGGCAGAGACCCAGTACTTC. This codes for CASSLWDRAETQYF.

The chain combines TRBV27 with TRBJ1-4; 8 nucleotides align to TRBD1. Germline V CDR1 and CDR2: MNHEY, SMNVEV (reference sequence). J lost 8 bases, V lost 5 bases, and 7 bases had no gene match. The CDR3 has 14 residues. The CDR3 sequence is CASSQDRVGEKLFF. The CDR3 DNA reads TGTGCCAGCAGTCAGGACAGGGTCGGGGAAAAACTGTTTTTT.